This T cell receptor (beta chain) was identified during a study of glioma-infiltrating T cells after dendritic cell vaccination. Notes on the study in general: Survival was not directly related to TCR clonality in these patients.

Amplification used 60 V beta primers and 13 J beta primers. Measured with immunoSEQ multiplex PCR; TCRdb has only the in-frame clones, and not every one. The sample lists tens of thousands of clones, 85% seen once, with 7.5% to 8.5% in the top ten. Time point in this sample: after dendritic cell vaccination, including at tumor progression/relapse. For this clone: Antigen unknown.

There are 18 residues in the CDR3. The clonotype comes from a human donor with glioblastoma. The V and J genes are TRBV21-1 and TRBJ2-7; TRBD1 is the table's D call, not checked against the DNA. TRBV21-1 is classified as a pseudogene. The source material was blood, sampled after dendritic cell vaccination. The CDR3 region is CASSKADGQGGSSYEQYF. In DNA form, the CDR3 reads TGTGCCAGCAGCAAAGCTGACGGACAGGGGGGAAGCTCCTACGAGCAGTACTTC.